Each of the 25 T cell receptor beta chains below was sequenced from the same sample in a study of brain T cells in children with intractable seizures. This table comes from immunoSEQ multiplex PCR, and its TCRdb copy is limited to in-frame clones, with some not included. The sample includes around 80,000 clones, around 90% of them seen just once. This specimen was peripheral blood, taken at surgery. These receptors came from a girl aged 2-10 years with Rasmussen encephalitis and intractable seizures.

The chain has TRBV7-9 and TRBJ1-2, with unresolved D. Germline CDR1 is SEHNR and CDR2 is FQNEAQ (reference sequence). Trimming pared 1 base from V and 2 bases from J, leaving 5 bases between. This CDR3 is 13 amino acids long. The CDR3 is CASSLGQNYGYTF. In nucleotides, the CDR3 is TGTGCCAGCAGCTTAGGCCAGAACTATGGCTACACCTTC.

The V call is TRBV12-5, the J call TRBJ1-5, with D possibly being TRBD1 (6 bases). The CDR3 is made up of 15 amino acids. Germline values: CDR1 LGHNT, CDR2 FRNRAP. V lost 5 bases, J lost 6 bases, and 17 bases lay in between. The CDR3 region has the DNA TGTGCTAGTGGTGACCCTCGGGGGGGCTTTCAGCCCCAGCATTTT. Protein: CASGDPRGGFQPQHF. The whole variable domain, remainder taken from reference TRBV12-5 and TRBJ1-5, is DARVTQTPRHKVTEMGQEVTMRCQPILGHNTVFWYRQTMMQGLELLAYFRNRAPLDDSGMPKDRFSAEMPDATLATLKIQPSEPRDSAVYFCASGDPRGGFQPQHFGDGTRLSIL.

CDR3 in DNA: TGCAGCGTTGAACCGGGAACTACAGATACGCAGTATTTT. It encodes CSVEPGTTDTQYF. The V call is TRBV29-1, the J call TRBJ2-3; possibly TRBD2 for D (5 bases). Trimming removed 2 bases at V and 3 bases at J, with 9 bases between. Germline loops: CDR1 SQVTM, CDR2 ANQGSEA. The CDR3 is 13 amino acids.

The V gene is TRBV7-9, the J gene TRBJ1-3; D gene unclear. This CDR3 has 13 residues. V lost 1 base and J 4 bases, leaving 5 bases between the germline ends. In germline, CDR1 is SEHNR, CDR2 FQNEAQ (reference sequence). The CDR3 DNA is TGTGCCAGCAGCTTAGGAGGGGGAAACACCATATATTTT. Translating gives CASSLGGGNTIYF.

The chain carries TRBV12-3 or TRBV12-4 and TRBJ1-1, with TRBD1 as a possible D gene (6 bases). The CDR3 has 12 residues. Trimming stripped 5 bases from V and 6 bases from J, with 10 bases between. The CDR3 DNA sequence: TGTGCCAGCAGTCCTGGGACACCTGAAGCTTTCTTT. Translation gives CASSPGTPEAFF.

This clone was observed a single time. The chain links TRBV3-1 (or the pseudogene TRBV3-2) to TRBJ2-2, with TRBD1 matching 8 bases. The V segment lost 4 bases and the J segment 1 base; nucleotides outside the gene matches: 2. The CDR3 contains 15 residues. Germline V gene sequence: CDR1 LGHDT, CDR2 YNNKEL (reference sequence). CDR3 sequence: CASSPGTGNTGELFF. The CDR3 coding sequence is TGTGCCAGCAGCCCCGGGACAGGGAACACCGGGGAGCTGTTTTTT.

The chain employs TRBV9 and TRBJ1-4; TRBD1 matches 11 bases. Germline assignment: CDR1 SGDLS and CDR2 YYNGEE. The length of the CDR3 is 14 residues. Trimming at V came to 3 bases and at J to 6 bases, leaving 1 base not matched to a gene. The CDR3 loop reads CASSAGQGDEKLFF. The CDR3 DNA is TGTGCCAGCAGCGCGGGACAGGGGGATGAAAAACTGTTTTTT.

This chain joins TRBV10-1 and TRBJ1-6, with D possibly TRBD1 on 5 matching bases. This CDR3 is built from 16 residues. Trimming shortened V by 2 bases and J by 7 bases, and 15 bases separated the two germline ends. Germline values: CDR1 WNHNN, CDR2 SYGVQD (reference sequence). CDR3 DNA: TGCGCCAGCAGTGAGGCCCTGGGGGGTCAAAATTCACCCCTCCACTTT. Translating it yields CASSEALGGQNSPLHF.

The chain has TRBV27 and TRBJ2-1, with 7 bases matching TRBD1. Germline CDR1 reads MNHEY; CDR2 reads SMNVEV (reference sequence). The CDR3 is 17 residues long. After removal of 0 bases from V and 2 bases from J, the junction contained 7 bases not matched to a gene. CDR3 bases: TGTGCCAGCAGTTTATCCGAGGGGGCACCTACCTACAATGAGCAGTTCTTC. It is translated as CASSLSEGAPTYNEQFF.

This clone showed up just once. The rearrangement joins TRBV20-1 to TRBJ2-1, with unresolved D. V shed 6 bases and J shed 10 bases, with 13 bases lying between them. The CDR3 sequence is 11 residues long. CDR1 is DFQATT and CDR2 is SNEGSKA in the germline V gene (reference sequence). The CDR3 spells CSAARESEQFF. The CDR3 nucleotides are TGCAGTGCAGCTAGGGAATCCGAGCAGTTCTTC.

This clone is a singleton in its sample. The rearrangement joins TRBV5-6 to TRBJ2-7; 7 bases match TRBD1. CDR1 is SGHDT, CDR2 YYEEEE, per germline. Trimming cost V 8 bases and J 4 bases; bases outside gene matches: 6. CDR3 size: 12 residues. CDR3 amino acids: CASTGTDYEQYF. CDR3 bases: TGTGCCAGTACCGGGACAGATTACGAGCAGTACTTC.

This clone was seen once. The chain carries TRBV5-5 and TRBJ1-2, with a possible D match to TRBD1 (6 bases). The germline CDR1 and CDR2 sequences are SGHKS and YYEKEE (reference sequence). The CDR3 is 15 amino acids. With 0 bases removed from V and 3 bases from J, the gap between germline ends came to 12 bases. CDR3 in DNA: TGTGCCAGCAGCTTGGCGGGGGACACCGACTATGGCTACACCTTC. Translation gives CASSLAGDTDYGYTF.

This chain uses TRBV3-1 (or the pseudogene TRBV3-2) with TRBJ1-3, with no clear D. Germline V lookup: CDR1 LGHDT, CDR2 YNNKEL (reference sequence). V was pared by 5 bases and J by 0 bases, with 11 bases between. This CDR3 has 15 residues. CDR3 DNA: TGTGCCAGCAGCACGGACGGAAGCTCTGGAAACACCATATATTTT. This gives the protein CASSTDGSSGNTIYF.

This chain joins TRBV28 and TRBJ1-2, with D possibly matching TRBD1 (6 bases). Trimming left V 6 bases short and J 2 bases short, with 13 bases between. Germline V CDR1 and CDR2: MDHEN, SYDVKM. The CDR3 sequence is 14 residues long. CDR3 sequence (DNA): TGTGCCAGCAGCCTGGGTGGACAGAACTATGGCTACACCTTC. This sequence encodes CASSLGGQNYGYTF.

This CDR3 reads CASSPGWGDNQPQHF. The DNA for the CDR3 is TGTGCCAGCTCACCAGGTTGGGGGGACAATCAGCCCCAGCATTTT. The chain links TRBV18 to TRBJ1-5; perhaps TRBD1 as D (5 bases). The V and J ends lost 2 bases and 3 bases respectively, with 11 bases between them. CDR3 size: 15 residues. Germline CDR1 KGHSH, CDR2 LQKENI.

The V and J genes are TRBV30 and TRBJ1-1, with 7 bases aligning to TRBD1. This CDR3 is 10 amino acids long. The V segment lost 7 bases and the J segment 7 bases; nucleotides outside the gene matches: 3. The germline CDR1 and CDR2 sequences are GTSNPN and SVGIG (reference sequence). The CDR3 DNA reads TGTGCCTCTGGGACAGATGAAGCTTTCTTT. Amino acid sequence: CASGTDEAFF. The variable domain in full, with the rest retrieved from reference TRBV30 and TRBJ1-1, is SQTIHQWPATLVQPVGSPLSLECTVEGTSNPNLYWYRQAAGRGLQLLFYSVGIGQISSEVPQNLSASRPQDRQFILSSKKLLLSDSGFYLCASGTDEAFFGQGTRLTVV.

V usage is TRBV13 and J usage is TRBJ1-1; D is uncertain. Germline CDR1 PRHDT, CDR2 FYEKMQ (reference sequence). The CDR3 is 15 amino acids. Trimming cost V 3 bases and J 0 bases, with 11 bases left between them. The CDR3 DNA reads as TGTGCCAGCAGCTTTGGGCAACCCTTGAACACTGAAGCTTTCTTT. Translated, it gives CASSFGQPLNTEAFF.

The DNA for the CDR3 is TGTGCCAGTAGTATATCCGCGGGGGCGAGATCACCCCTCCACTTT. This codes for CASSISAGARSPLHF. This chain connects TRBV19 to TRBJ1-6; a possible D gene is TRBD1 (6 bases). Germline V gives CDR1 LNHDA, CDR2 SQIVND (reference sequence). The CDR3 has 15 amino acids. V lost 2 bases and J 10 bases, leaving 15 bases between the germline ends.

This chain connects TRBV5-4 to TRBJ2-7; unclear D gene. Germline CDR1 SGHNT, CDR2 YYREEE (reference sequence). The V end was cut by 6 bases, the J end by 2 bases, with 15 bases between. CDR3 length: 14 residues. Here the CDR3 reads CASKSAIDTYEQYF. CDR3 coding DNA: TGTGCCAGCAAGTCGGCTATTGATACCTACGAGCAGTACTTC.

The chain uses TRBV28 and TRBJ2-1, with 7 bases identical to TRBD1. The V gene end was trimmed by 6 bases and the J gene end by 1 base; junction bases not matched to a gene: 0. The CDR3 covers 13 residues. Germline loops: CDR1 MDHEN, CDR2 SYDVKM. The DNA for the CDR3 is TGTGCCAGCAGACAGGGGTCCTACAATGAGCAGTTCTTC. Protein sequence: CASRQGSYNEQFF.

This sequence joins TRBV3-1 (or the pseudogene TRBV3-2) and TRBJ1-1, with D possibly TRBD1 on 5 matching bases. CDR3 length: 15 amino acids. Per germline, CDR1 LGHDT and CDR2 YNNKEL (reference sequence). Trimming left V 1 base short and J 1 base short, with 10 bases between. CDR3 bases: TGTGCCAGCAGCCAAGTGGCGGGGCGGAACACTGAAGCTTTCTTT. It specifies CASSQVAGRNTEAFF.

The CDR3 DNA follows: TGCGCCAGCAGCGTGGACACGGATTCACCCCTCCACTTT. This gives the protein CASSVDTDSPLHF. This rearrangement joins TRBV5-1 to TRBJ1-6; TRBD1 is a possible D gene (5 bases). The CDR3 spans 13 residues. The V end was cut by 4 bases, the J end by 8 bases, with 10 bases between. Germline CDR1 SGHRS, CDR2 YFSETQ.

V usage is TRBV5-6 and J usage is TRBJ2-1, with 9 nucleotides matching TRBD2. This CDR3 spans 16 amino acids. After removal of 4 bases from V and 7 bases from J, the junction contained 12 bases not matched to a gene. Looked up from germline, CDR1 is SGHDT and CDR2 is YYEEEE. CDR3 sequence (DNA): TGTGCCAGCAGCATCCACCCTAGCGGGACGGCTAATGAGCAGTTCTTC. Translating gives CASSIHPSGTANEQFF. Complete variable domain (other parts from reference TRBV5-6 and TRBJ2-1): DAGVTQSPTHLIKTRGQQVTLRCSPKSGHDTVSWYQQALGQGPQFIFQYYEEEERQRGNFPDRFSGHQFPNYSSELNVNALLLGDSALYLCASSIHPSGTANEQFFGPGTRLTVL.

The rearrangement links TRBV19 to TRBJ1-1, with 8 bases identical to TRBD1. There are 16 residues in the CDR3. Losses at the gene ends were 0 bases for V and 6 bases for J; bases not matched to a gene: 9. Germline values: CDR1 LNHDA, CDR2 SQIVND (reference sequence). CDR3 amino acids: CASSIEVGRGPSEAFF. CDR3 bases: TGTGCCAGTAGTATAGAAGTTGGCAGGGGGCCGTCTGAAGCTTTCTTT.

The genes are TRBV6-5 and TRBJ2-1, with 8 bases identical to TRBD1. From germline, CDR1 is MNHEY and CDR2 SVGAGI. The length of the CDR3 is 14 residues. V trimming: 6 bases; J trimming: 4 bases; junction bases outside the gene matches: 5. In DNA form, the CDR3 reads TGTGCCAGCAGCCCAGGGGGCGAATACAATGAGCAGTTCTTC. Encoded protein: CASSPGGEYNEQFF.